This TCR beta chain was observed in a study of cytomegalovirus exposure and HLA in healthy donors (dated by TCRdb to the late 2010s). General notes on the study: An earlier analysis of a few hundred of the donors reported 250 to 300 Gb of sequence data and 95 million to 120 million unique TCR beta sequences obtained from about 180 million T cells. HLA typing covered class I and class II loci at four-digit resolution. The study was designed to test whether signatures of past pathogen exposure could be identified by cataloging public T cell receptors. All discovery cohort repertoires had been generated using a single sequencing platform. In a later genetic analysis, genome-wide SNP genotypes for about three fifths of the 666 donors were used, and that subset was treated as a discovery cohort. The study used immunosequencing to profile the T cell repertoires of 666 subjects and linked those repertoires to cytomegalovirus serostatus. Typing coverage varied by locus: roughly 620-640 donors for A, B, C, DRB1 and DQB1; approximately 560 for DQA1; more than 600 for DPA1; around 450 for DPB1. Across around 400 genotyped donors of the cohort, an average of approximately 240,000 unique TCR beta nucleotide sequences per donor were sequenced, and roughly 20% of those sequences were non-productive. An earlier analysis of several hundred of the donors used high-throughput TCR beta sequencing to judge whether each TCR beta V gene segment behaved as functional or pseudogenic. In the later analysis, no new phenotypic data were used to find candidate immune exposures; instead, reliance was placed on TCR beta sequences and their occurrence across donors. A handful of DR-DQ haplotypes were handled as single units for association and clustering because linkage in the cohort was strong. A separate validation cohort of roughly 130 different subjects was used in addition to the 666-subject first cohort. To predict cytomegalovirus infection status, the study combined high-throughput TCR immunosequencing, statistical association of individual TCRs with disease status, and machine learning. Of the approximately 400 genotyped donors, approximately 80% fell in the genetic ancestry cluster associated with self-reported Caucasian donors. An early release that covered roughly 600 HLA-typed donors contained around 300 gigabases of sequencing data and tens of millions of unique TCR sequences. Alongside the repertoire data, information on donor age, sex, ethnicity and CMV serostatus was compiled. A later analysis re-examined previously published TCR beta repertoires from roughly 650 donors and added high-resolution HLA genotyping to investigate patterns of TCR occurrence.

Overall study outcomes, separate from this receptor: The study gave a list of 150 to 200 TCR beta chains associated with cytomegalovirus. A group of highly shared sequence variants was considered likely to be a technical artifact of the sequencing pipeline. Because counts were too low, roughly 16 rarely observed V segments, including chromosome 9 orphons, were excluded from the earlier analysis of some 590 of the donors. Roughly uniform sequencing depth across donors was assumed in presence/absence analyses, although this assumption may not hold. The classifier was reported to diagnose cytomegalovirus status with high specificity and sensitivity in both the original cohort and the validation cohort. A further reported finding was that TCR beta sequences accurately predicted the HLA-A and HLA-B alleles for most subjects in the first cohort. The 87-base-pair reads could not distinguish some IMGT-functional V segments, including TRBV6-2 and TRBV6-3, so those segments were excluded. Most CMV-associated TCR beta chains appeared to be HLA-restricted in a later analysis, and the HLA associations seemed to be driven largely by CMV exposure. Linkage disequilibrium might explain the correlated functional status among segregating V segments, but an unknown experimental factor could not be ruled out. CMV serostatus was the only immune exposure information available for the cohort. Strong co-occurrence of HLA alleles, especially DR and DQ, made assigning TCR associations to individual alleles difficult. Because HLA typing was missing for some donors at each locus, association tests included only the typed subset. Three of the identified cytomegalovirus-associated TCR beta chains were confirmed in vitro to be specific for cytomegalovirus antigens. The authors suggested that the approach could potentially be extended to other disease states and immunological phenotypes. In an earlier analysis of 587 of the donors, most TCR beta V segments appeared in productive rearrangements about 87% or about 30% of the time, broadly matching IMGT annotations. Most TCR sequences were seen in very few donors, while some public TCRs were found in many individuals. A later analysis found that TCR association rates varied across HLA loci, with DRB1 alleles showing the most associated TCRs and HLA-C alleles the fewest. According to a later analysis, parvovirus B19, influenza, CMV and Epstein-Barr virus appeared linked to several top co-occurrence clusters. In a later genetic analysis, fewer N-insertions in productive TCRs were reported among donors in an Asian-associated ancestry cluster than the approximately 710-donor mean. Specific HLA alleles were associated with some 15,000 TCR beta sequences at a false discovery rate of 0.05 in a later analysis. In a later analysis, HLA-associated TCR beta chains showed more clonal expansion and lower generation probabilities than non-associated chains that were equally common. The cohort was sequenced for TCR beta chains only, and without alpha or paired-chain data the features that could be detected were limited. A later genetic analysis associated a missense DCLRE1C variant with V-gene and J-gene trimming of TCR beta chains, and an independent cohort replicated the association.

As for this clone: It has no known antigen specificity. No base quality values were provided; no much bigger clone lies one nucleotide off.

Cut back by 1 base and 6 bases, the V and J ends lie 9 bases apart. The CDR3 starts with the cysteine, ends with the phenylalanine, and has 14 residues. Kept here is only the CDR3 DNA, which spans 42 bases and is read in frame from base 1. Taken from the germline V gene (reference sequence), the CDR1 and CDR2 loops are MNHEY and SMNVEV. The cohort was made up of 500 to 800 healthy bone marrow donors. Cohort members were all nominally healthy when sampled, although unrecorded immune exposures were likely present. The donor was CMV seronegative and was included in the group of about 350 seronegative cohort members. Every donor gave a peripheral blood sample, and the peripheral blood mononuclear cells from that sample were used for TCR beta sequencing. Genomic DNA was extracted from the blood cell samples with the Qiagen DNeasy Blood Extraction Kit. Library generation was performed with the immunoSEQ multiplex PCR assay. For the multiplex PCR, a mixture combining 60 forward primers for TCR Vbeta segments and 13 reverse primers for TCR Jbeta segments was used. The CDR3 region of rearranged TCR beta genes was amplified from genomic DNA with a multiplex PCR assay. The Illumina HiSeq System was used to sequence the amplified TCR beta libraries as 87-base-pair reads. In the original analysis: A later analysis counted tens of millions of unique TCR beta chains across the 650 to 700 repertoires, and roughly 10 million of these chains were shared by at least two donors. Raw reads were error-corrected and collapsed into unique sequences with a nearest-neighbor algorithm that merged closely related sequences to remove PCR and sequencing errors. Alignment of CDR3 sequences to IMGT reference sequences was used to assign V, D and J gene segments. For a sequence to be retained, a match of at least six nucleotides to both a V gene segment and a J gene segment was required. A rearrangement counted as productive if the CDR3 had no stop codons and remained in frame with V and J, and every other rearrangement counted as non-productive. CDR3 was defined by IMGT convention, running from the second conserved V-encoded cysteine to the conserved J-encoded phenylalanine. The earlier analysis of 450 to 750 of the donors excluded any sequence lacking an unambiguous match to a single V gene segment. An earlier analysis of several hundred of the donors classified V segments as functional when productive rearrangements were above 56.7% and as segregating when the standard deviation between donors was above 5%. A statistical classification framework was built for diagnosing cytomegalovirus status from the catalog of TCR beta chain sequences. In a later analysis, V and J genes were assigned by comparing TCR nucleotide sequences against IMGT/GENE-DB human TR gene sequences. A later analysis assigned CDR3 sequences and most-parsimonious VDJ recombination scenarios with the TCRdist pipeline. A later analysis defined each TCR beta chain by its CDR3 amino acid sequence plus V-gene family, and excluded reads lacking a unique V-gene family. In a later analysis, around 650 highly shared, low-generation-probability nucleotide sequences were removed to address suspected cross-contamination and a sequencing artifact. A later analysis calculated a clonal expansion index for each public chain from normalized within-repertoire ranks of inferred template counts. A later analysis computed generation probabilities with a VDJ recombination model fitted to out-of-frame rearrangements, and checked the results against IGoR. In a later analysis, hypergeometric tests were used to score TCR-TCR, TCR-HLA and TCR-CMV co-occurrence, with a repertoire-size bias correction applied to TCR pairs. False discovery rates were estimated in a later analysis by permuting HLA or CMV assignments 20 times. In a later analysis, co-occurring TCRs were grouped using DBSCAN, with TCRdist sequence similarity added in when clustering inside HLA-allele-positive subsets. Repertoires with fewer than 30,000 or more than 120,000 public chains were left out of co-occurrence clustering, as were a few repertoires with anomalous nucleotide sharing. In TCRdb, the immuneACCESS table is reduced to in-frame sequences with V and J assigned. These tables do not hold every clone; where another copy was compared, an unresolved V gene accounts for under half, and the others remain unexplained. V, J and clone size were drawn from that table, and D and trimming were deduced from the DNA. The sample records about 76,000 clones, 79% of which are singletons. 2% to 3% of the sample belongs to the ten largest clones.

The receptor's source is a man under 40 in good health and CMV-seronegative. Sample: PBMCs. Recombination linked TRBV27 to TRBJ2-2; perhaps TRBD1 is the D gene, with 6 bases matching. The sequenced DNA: TGTGCCAGCAGTTTATACACAGGGCCCGGGGAGCTGTTTTTT. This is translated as CASSLYTGPGELFF.